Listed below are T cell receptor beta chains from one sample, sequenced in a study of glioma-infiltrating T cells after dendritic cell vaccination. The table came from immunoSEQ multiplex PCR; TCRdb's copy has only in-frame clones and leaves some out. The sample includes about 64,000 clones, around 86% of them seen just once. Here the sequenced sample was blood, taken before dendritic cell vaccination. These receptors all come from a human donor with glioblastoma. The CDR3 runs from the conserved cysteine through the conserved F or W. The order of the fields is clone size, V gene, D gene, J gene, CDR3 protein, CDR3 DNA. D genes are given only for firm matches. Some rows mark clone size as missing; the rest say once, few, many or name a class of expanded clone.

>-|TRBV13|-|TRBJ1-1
CASREGLNIGAFF
TGTGCCAGCAGGGAGGGCTTAAATATAGGGGCTTTCTTT
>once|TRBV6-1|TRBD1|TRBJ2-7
CAIWEGQGYEQYF
TGTGCCATCTGGGAGGGACAGGGCTACGAGCAGTACTTC
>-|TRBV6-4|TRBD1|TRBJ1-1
CASSLDRDTEAFF
TGTGCCAGCAGTTTAGACAGGGACACTGAAGCTTTCTTT
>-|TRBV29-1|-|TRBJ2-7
CSVEDPTFSYEQYF
TGCAGCGTTGAAGATCCCACATTCTCCTACGAGCAGTACTTC
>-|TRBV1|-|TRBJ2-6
CTSSQEGTGLSGANVLTF
TGCACCAGCAGCCAAGAAGGGACAGGCCTCTCTGGGGCCAACGTCCTGACTTTC
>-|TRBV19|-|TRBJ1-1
CASSRGRLNTEAFF
TGTGCCAGTAGTAGAGGGCGGTTGAACACTGAAGCTTTCTTT
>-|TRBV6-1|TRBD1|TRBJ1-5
CASSERDRGHPDSNQPQHF
TGTGCCAGCAGTGAACGGGACAGGGGACACCCCGATAGCAATCAGCCCCAGCATTTT
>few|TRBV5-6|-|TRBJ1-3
CASSSYRVGRNTIYF
TGTGCCAGCAGCTCTTACAGGGTTGGAAGAAACACCATATATTTT
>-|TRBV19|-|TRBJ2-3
CASSGGGFTDTQYF
TGTGCCAGTAGTGGCGGGGGCTTCACAGATACGCAGTATTTT
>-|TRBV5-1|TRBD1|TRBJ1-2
CASSLRNRQGAQANYGYTF
TGCGCCAGCAGCTTGCGTAATAGACAGGGGGCCCAAGCTAACTATGGCTACACCTTC
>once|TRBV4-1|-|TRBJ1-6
CASSLVEASPLHF
TGCGCCAGCAGCTTGGTCGAGGCATCACCCCTCCACTTT
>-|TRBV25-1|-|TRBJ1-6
CASTPSGGAGGSPLHF
TGTGCCAGCACCCCCTCCGGCGGGGCCGGTGGTTCACCCCTCCACTTT
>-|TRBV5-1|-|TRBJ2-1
CASSSGSIEFF
TGCGCCAGCAGCTCCGGTAGTATTGAGTTCTTC
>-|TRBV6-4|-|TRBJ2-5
CASITPGTAKETQYF
TGTGCCAGCATTACCCCCGGGACTGCAAAAGAGACCCAGTACTTC
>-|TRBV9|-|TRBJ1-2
CASSVGYGYTF
TGTGCCAGCAGCGTCGGGTACGGCTACACCTTC
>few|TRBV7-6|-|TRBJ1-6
CASSLGQGNNSPLHF
TGTGCCAGCAGCTTAGGCCAGGGAAATAATTCACCCCTCCACTTT
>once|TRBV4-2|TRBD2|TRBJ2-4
CASSQGLAAPNSLAKNIQYF
TGTGCCAGCAGCCAAGGACTAGCGGCTCCCAATTCTTTAGCCAAAAACATTCAGTACTTC
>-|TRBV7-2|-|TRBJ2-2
CASSSRRLPNTGELFF
TGTGCCAGCAGCTCCCGGCGGCTTCCGAACACCGGGGAGCTGTTTTTT
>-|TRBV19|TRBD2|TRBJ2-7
CASSPERGGYHEQYF
TGTGCCAGTAGCCCCGAGCGGGGGGGTTACCACGAGCAGTACTTC
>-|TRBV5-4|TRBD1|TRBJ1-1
CASSQQGKAEAFF
TGTGCCAGCAGTCAACAGGGGAAGGCTGAAGCTTTCTTT
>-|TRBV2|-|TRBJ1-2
CASSEQGYYGYTF
TGTGCCAGCAGTGAACAGGGGTACTATGGCTACACCTTC
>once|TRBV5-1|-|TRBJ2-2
CASYIRAGGTGELFF
TGCGCCAGCTACATAAGGGCAGGGGGGACCGGGGAGCTGTTTTTT
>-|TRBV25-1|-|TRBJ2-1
CASSEYHEQFF
TGTGCCAGCAGCGAGTATCATGAGCAGTTCTTC
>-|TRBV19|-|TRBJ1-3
CASSIGGGYTIYF
TGTGCCAGTAGTATAGGAGGCGGCTACACCATATATTTT
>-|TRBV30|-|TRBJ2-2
CAWRRAPSMNTGELFF
TGTGCCTGGAGGCGGGCCCCTTCCATGAACACCGGGGAGCTGTTTTTT
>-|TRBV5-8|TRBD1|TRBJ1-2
CASSRTGTGARYGYTF
TGTGCCAGCAGCCGTACCGGGACAGGGGCTCGGTATGGCTACACCTTC
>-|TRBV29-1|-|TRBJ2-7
CSVEVGQPYEQYF
TGCAGCGTTGAAGTTGGACAGCCCTACGAGCAGTACTTC
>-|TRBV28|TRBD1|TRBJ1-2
CASRQGRAPNYGYTF
TGTGCCAGCCGACAGGGTAGGGCTCCTAACTATGGCTACACCTTC
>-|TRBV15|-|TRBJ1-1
CATSEVNTEAFF
TGTGCCACCAGTGAGGTGAACACTGAAGCTTTCTTT
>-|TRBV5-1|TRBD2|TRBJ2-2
CASSLSESRGVGELFF
TGCGCCAGCAGCCTTTCAGAATCGCGGGGGGTCGGGGAGCTGTTTTTT
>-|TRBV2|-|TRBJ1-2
CASSAGLYGYTF
TGTGCCAGCTCGGCAGGGTTGTATGGCTACACCTTC
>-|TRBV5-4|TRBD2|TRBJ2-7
CASSLSGGTYEQYF
TGTGCCAGCAGCTTGAGCGGGGGGACATACGAGCAGTACTTC
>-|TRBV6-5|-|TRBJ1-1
CASRDMNTEAFF
TGTGCCAGCAGGGACATGAACACTGAAGCTTTCTTT
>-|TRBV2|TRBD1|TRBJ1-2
CASSEARPGTGRPPGYGYTF
TGTGCCAGCAGTGAAGCCCGCCCGGGGACAGGGCGTCCCCCCGGCTATGGCTACACCTTC
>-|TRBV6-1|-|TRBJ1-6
CASRPGSPYNSPLHF
TGTGCCAGCAGACCAGGGTCCCCCTATAATTCACCCCTCCACTTT
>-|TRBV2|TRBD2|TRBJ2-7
CASFDGGAGEDEQYF
TGTGCCAGCTTCGACGGGGGGGCCGGAGAGGACGAGCAGTACTTC
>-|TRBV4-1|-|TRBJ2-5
CASSQALQETQYF
TGCGCCAGCAGCCAAGCCCTCCAAGAGACCCAGTACTTC
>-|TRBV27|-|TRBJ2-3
CASSLWGPWRGLSDTQYF
TGTGCCAGCAGTTTATGGGGGCCTTGGAGGGGGCTATCAGATACGCAGTATTTT
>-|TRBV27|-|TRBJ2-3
CASSLRRDTQYF
TGTGCCAGCAGTTTGCGCCGTGATACGCAGTATTTT
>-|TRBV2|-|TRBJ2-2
CASNGNGELFF
TGTGCCAGCAACGGGAACGGGGAGCTGTTTTTT
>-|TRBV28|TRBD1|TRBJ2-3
CASSSLQGLGTDTQYF
TGTGCCAGCAGTTCCCTACAGGGGTTGGGCACAGATACGCAGTATTTT
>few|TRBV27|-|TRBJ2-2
CASSFTSSTTGELFF
TGTGCCAGCAGTTTTACTAGCAGTACCACCGGGGAGCTGTTTTTT
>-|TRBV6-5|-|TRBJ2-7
CASRRRLGEQYF
TGTGCCAGTCGGAGGAGGCTCGGCGAGCAGTACTTC
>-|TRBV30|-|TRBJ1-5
CAWSESSNQPQHF
TGTGCCTGGAGTGAGAGTTCCAATCAGCCCCAGCATTTT
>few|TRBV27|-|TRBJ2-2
CASSLAANTGELFF
TGTGCCAGCAGTTTGGCCGCTAACACCGGGGAGCTGTTTTTT
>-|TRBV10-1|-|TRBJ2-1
CASSGGGAGNNEQFF
TGCGCCAGCAGTGGTGGGGGGGCTGGGAACAATGAGCAGTTCTTC